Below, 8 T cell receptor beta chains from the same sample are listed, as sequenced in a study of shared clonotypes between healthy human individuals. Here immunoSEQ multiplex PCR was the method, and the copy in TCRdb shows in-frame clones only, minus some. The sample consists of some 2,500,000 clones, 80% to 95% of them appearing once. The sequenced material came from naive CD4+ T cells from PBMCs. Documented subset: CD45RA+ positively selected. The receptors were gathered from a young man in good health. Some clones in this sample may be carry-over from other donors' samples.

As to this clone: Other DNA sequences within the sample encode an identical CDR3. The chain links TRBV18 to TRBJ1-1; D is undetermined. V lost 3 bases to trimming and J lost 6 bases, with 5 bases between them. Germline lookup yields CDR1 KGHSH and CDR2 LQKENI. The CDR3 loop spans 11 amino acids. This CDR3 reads CASSPSAEAFF. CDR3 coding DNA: TGTGCCAGCTCACCTAGTGCTGAAGCTTTCTTT.

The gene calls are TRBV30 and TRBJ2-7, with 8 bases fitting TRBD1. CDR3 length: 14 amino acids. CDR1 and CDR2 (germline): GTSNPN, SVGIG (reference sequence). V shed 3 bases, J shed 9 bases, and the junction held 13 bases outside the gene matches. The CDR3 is CAWRGQAHWVAQYF. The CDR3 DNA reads TGTGCCTGGAGGGGACAGGCCCATTGGGTCGCGCAGTACTTC.

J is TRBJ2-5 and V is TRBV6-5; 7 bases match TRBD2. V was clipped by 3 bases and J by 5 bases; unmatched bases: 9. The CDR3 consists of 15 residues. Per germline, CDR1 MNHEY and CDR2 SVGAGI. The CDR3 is CASSYSGRLWETQYF. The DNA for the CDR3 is TGTGCCAGCAGTTATAGCGGGCGACTGTGGGAGACCCAGTACTTC.

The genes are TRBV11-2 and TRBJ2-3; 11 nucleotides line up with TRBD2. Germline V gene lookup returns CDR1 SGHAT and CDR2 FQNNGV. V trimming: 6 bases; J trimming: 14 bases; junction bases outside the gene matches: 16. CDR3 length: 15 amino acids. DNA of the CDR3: TGTGCCAGCAGGGCAATAGCGGGAGGGATGGATAGTCGGTATTTT. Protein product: CASRAIAGGMDSRYF. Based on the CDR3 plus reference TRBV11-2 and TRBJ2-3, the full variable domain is EAGVAQSPRYKIIEKRQSVAFWCNPISGHATLYWYQQILGQGPKLLIQFQNNGVVDDSQLPKDRFSAERLKGVDSTLKIQPAKLEDSAVYLCASRAIAGGMDSRYFGPGTRLTVL.

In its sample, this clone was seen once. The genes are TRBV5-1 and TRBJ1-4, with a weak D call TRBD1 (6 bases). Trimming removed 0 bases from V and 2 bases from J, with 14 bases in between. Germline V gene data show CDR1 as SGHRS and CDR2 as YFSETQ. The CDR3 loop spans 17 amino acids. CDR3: CASSLAPRGSTNEKLFF. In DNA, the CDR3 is TGCGCCAGCAGCTTGGCCCCCAGGGGCTCCACTAATGAAAAACTGTTTTTT.

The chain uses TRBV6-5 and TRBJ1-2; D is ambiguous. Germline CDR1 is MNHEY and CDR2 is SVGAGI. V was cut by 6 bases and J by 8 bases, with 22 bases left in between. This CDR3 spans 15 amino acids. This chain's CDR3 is CASRPGGQRALGYTF. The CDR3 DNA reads TGTGCCAGCAGACCCGGAGGGCAGAGGGCGTTAGGCTACACCTTC.

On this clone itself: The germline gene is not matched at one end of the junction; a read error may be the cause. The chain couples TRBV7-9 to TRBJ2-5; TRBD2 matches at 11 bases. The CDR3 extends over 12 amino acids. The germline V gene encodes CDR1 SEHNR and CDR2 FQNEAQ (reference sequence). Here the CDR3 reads CASSVKTSGRNF. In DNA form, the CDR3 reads TGTGCCAGCAGCGTCAAAACTAGCGGGAGAAACTTC.

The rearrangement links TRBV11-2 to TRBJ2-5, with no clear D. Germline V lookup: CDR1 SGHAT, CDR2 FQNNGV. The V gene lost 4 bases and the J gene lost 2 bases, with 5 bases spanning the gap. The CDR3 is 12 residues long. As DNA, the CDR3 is TGTGCCAGCAGCTCCCAACAAGAGACCCAGTACTTC. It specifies CASSSQQETQYF.